These 24 T cell receptor beta chains were sequenced from one sample in a study of early T cells in non-severe SARS-CoV-2 infection. TCRdb analysed the 5' RACE reads with MiXCR anew, one entry per CDR3 protein. The sample contains tens of thousands of distinct CDR3 sequences, around 5.7% of which appear only once. Sequenced sample: whole blood. These receptors all stem from an adult who was a healthcare worker with PCR-confirmed SARS-CoV-2 infection or an uninfected control (not recorded which).

This clonotype was observed at least ten times. J is TRBJ2-1 and V is TRBV20-1; possibly TRBD1 or TRBD2 for D (5 bases each). Germline lookup yields CDR1 DFQATT and CDR2 SNEGSKA (reference sequence). The CDR3 consists of 13 residues. The V end lost 5 bases, the J end lost 8 bases, and 16 bases lay between the germline ends. The CDR3: CSAAHPRGDEQFF. CDR3 nucleotide sequence: TGCAGTGCTGCCCATCCGAGAGGGGATGAGCAGTTCTTC.

CDR3 DNA sequence: TGTGCCAGCAGTTTGACTAGCGGGAGGGATGCTAGCACAGATACGCAGTATTTT. Its translation: CASSLTSGRDASTDTQYF. The chain uses TRBV28 and TRBJ2-3; 14 bases agree with TRBD2. This CDR3 comprises 18 residues. V shed 3 bases and J 0 bases; nucleotides not matched to a gene: 5. Per germline, CDR1 MDHEN and CDR2 SYDVKM.

This clonotype appeared many times. This chain joins TRBV9 and TRBJ2-1; TRBD2 agrees at 14 bases. J was trimmed by 3 bases and V by 6 bases; bases with no gene match: 11. This CDR3 has 18 amino acids. Germline CDR1 is SGDLS and CDR2 is YYNGEE. CDR3 coding DNA: TGTGCCAGCACCGAGGGACTAGCGGGAGTATCCCTCTACAATGAGCAGTTCTTC. Amino acids: CASTEGLAGVSLYNEQFF.

This clonotype was picked up many times. The rearrangement uses TRBV9 and TRBJ2-1; no definite D call. From germline, CDR1 is SGDLS and CDR2 YYNGEE. The CDR3 loop spans 14 amino acids. Trimming pared 3 bases from V and 3 bases from J, leaving 10 bases between. CDR3 amino acids: CASSGGEGYNEQFF. CDR3 sequence (DNA): TGTGCCAGCAGCGGCGGTGAAGGCTACAATGAGCAGTTCTTC. Based on the CDR3 plus reference TRBV9 and TRBJ2-1, the full variable domain is DSGVTQTPKHLITATGQRVTLRCSPRSGDLSVYWYQQSLDQGLQFLIQYYNGEERAKGNILERFSAQQFPDLHSELNLSSLELGDSALYFCASSGGEGYNEQFFGPGTRLTVL.

At least ten counts were recorded for this clonotype. The gene calls are TRBV12-3 or TRBV12-4 and TRBJ1-6; D may be TRBD1 (5 bases). CDR3 length: 15 amino acids. Trimming took 2 bases from V and 1 from J, leaving 6 bases between them. This CDR3 reads CASSLWGSYNSPLHF. The CDR3, as DNA: TGTGCCAGCAGTTTATGGGGGTCCTATAATTCACCCCTCCACTTT.

This clonotype was counted only a few times. The chain recombines TRBV7-6 with TRBJ1-3; weak D call: TRBD1 (6 bases). V lost 4 bases, J lost 2 bases, and 12 bases lay in between. The CDR3 extends over 15 amino acids. Germline assignment: CDR1 SGHVS and CDR2 FNYEAQ. The CDR3 DNA reads as TGTGCCAGCAGCTCCGGACAGTCTACTGGAAACACCATATATTTT. Its translation is CASSSGQSTGNTIYF.

This clonotype appeared many times. This chain joins TRBV7-9 and TRBJ1-1; no reliable D call. The CDR3 spans 11 residues. The germline V and J ends were trimmed by 5 bases and 3 bases, with 4 bases remaining between them. The germline CDR1 and CDR2 sequences are SEHNR and FQNEAQ (reference sequence). For the CDR3, the DNA is TGTGCCAGCAGCCAGTACACTGAAGCTTTCTTT. This translates into CASSQYTEAFF.

The rearrangement joins TRBV7-2 to TRBJ2-6; D remains ambiguous. There are 16 residues in the CDR3. V lost 6 bases and J lost 0, with 12 bases in between. CDR1 is SGHTA and CDR2 is FQGNSA in the germline V gene. The CDR3: CASSPTTHSGANVLTF. The DNA for the CDR3 is TGTGCCAGCAGTCCGACGACGCACTCTGGGGCCAACGTCCTGACTTTC.

This chain uses TRBV27 with TRBJ2-7; 10 nucleotides match TRBD2. The junction had 2 bases not matched to a gene; V was cut back by 2 bases and J by 1 base. The CDR3 length is 15 residues. Germline values: CDR1 MNHEY, CDR2 SMNVEV (reference sequence). The CDR3 here is CASSLRTSGSYEQYF. CDR3 sequence (DNA): TGTGCCAGCAGTTTAAGGACTAGCGGATCCTACGAGCAGTACTTC.

This clonotype appeared many times. V usage is TRBV20-1 and J usage is TRBJ2-7; weak D call: TRBD1 (7 bases). The length of the CDR3 is 17 residues. From germline, CDR1 is DFQATT and CDR2 SNEGSKA (reference sequence). V lost 1 base and J lost 2, with 21 bases in between. CDR3 coding DNA: TGCAGTGCTAGAGCGGGGGACGCAGGGGGACCCCCCTACGAGCAGTACTTC. Residues: CSARAGDAGGPPYEQYF.

In its sample, this clonotype was seen many times. The V call is TRBV7-8, the J call TRBJ2-4; 8 bases match TRBD2. This CDR3 has 14 amino acids. Germline V gene lookup returns CDR1 SGHVS and CDR2 FQNEAQ. The ends lost 5 bases at V and 7 bases at J; junction bases unmatched: 7. The CDR3 loop is CASSPMTSVNIQYF. The CDR3 nucleotides read TGTGCCAGCAGCCCTATGACTAGCGTGAACATTCAGTACTTC.

This clonotype was counted at least ten times. The chain has TRBV15 and TRBJ2-1; the D gene is possibly TRBD1 (6 bases). The germline gives CDR1 LNHNV, CDR2 YYDKDF (reference sequence). V lost 10 bases and J lost 5, with 27 bases in between. The CDR3 runs 17 residues. The CDR3 DNA reads TGTGCCATCCAAGAATTAGGGTTAGGACAGAATCACAATGAGCAGTTCTTC. It translates to CAIQELGLGQNHNEQFF. The full variable domain, rest sourced from reference TRBV15 and TRBJ2-1, is DAMVIQNPRYQVTQFGKPVTLSCSQTLNHNVMYWYQQKSSQAPKLLFHYYDKDFNNEADTPDNFQSRRPNTSFCFLDIRSPGLGDTAMYLCAIQELGLGQNHNEQFFGPGTRLTVL.

This clonotype showed up many times. This chain uses TRBV14 with TRBJ2-3; D is ambiguous. The germline V gene encodes CDR1 SGHDN and CDR2 FVKESK. Deletions cut 0 bases from V and 8 bases from J, with 9 bases between. CDR3 length: 13 amino acids. CDR3 sequence: CASSQDAPITQYF. CDR3 in DNA: TGTGCCAGCAGCCAAGATGCCCCAATTACGCAGTATTTT.

Ten or more counts support this clonotype. The chain has TRBV9 and TRBJ2-2; D is perhaps TRBD2 (6 bases). Germline V gene lookup returns CDR1 SGDLS and CDR2 YYNGEE. The CDR3 is 15 amino acids. The V end lost 0 bases, the J end lost 6 bases, and 12 bases lay between the germline ends. In nucleotides, the CDR3 is TGTGCCAGCAGCGTAGTTGGAGGGGATGCCGGGGAGCTGTTTTTT. Translated, it gives CASSVVGGDAGELFF.

The gene calls are TRBV7-6 and TRBJ2-1; the D gene could be TRBD1 or TRBD2 (5 bases each). CDR1 and CDR2 from the germline V gene are SGHVS and FNYEAQ. V lost 3 bases and J lost 0, with 15 bases in between. The CDR3 extends over 17 amino acids. CDR3 sequence reads: CASSLTGTVSSYNEQFF. CDR3 nucleotides: TGTGCCAGCAGCTTGACCGGGACGGTTAGCTCCTACAATGAGCAGTTCTTC.

The chain couples TRBV5-1 to TRBJ1-1; D not resolved. The germline V and J ends were trimmed by 0 bases and 0 bases, with 6 bases remaining between them. The CDR3 is 14 amino acids. Germline lookup yields CDR1 SGHRS and CDR2 YFSETQ. The CDR3: CASSLDGLNTEAFF. The CDR3 bases are TGCGCCAGCAGCTTGGACGGTCTGAACACTGAAGCTTTCTTT.

This clonotype was observed a handful of times. The CDR3 loop is CASSLWAGKFF. DNA for the CDR3: TGTGCCAGCAGCTTGTGGGCGGGGAAGTTCTTC. The V gene is TRBV11-2, the J gene TRBJ2-1; a weak D match, TRBD2 (6 bases). The CDR3 length is 11 residues. The ends were cut back, 3 bases at V and 14 bases at J, with 11 bases in the middle. Germline CDR1 SGHAT, CDR2 FQNNGV.

By proportion, this clonotype is medium-sized. The rearrangement uses TRBV20-1 and TRBJ2-2; D is possibly TRBD2 (6 bases). The CDR3 loop spans 13 amino acids. Germline V gene lookup returns CDR1 DFQATT and CDR2 SNEGSKA (reference sequence). The ends were cut back, 3 bases at V and 6 bases at J, with 11 bases in the middle. The CDR3: CSASPTRPGELFF. The DNA of the CDR3 is TGCAGTGCTAGCCCGACTAGGCCCGGGGAGCTGTTTTTT.

This clonotype was seen repeatedly, ten times or more. V is TRBV12-3 or TRBV12-4 and J is TRBJ1-1; D ambiguous. V gave up 5 bases and J gave up 2 bases, with 9 bases separating them. The CDR3 extends over 13 amino acids. The CDR3 nucleotides read TGTGCCAGCAGTCCGGAGGATAACACTGAAGCTTTCTTT. This translates into CASSPEDNTEAFF.

This clonotype was observed a few times. The J gene is TRBJ2-3, the V gene TRBV27; D possibly corresponds to TRBD2 (6 bases). The germline gives CDR1 MNHEY, CDR2 SMNVEV (reference sequence). V lost 6 bases to trimming and J lost 4 bases, with 20 bases between them. This CDR3 comprises 16 residues. CDR3 DNA sequence: TGTGCCAGCAGACTCGCCGGGACTCGAAGACCAGATACGCAGTATTTT. As protein: CASRLAGTRRPDTQYF.

This clonotype showed up many times. The rearrangement uses TRBV5-1 and TRBJ2-2, with 11 bases matching TRBD2. After removal of 5 bases from V and 0 bases from J, the junction contained 6 bases not matched to a gene. Germline CDR1 and CDR2: SGHRS and YFSETQ. This CDR3 has 17 amino acids. CDR3 region: CASSWTSGPANTGELFF. CDR3 DNA: TGCGCCAGCAGTTGGACTAGCGGGCCCGCGAACACCGGGGAGCTGTTTTTT.

This clonotype was recorded at least ten times. This chain connects TRBV29-1 to TRBJ1-2; TRBD1 is a possible D gene (5 bases). CDR3 size: 12 residues. CDR1 and CDR2 (germline): SQVTM, ANQGSEA. V lost 6 bases, J lost 9 bases, and 17 bases lay in between. CDR3 loop: CSVWFGGESYTF. The CDR3 DNA reads TGCAGCGTATGGTTTGGGGGTGAAAGCTACACCTTC. The complete variable domain, with remaining parts taken from reference TRBV29-1 and TRBJ1-2, reads SAVISQKPSRDICQRGTSLTIQCQVDSQVTMMFWYRQQPGQSLTLIATANQGSEATYESGFVIDKFPISRPNLTFSTLTVSNMSPEDSSIYLCSVWFGGESYTFGSGTRLTVV.

In its sample, this clonotype was seen many times. This rearrangement joins TRBV11-2 to TRBJ2-1, with 9 nucleotides matching TRBD2. After removal of 6 bases from V and 5 bases from J, the junction contained 14 bases not matched to a gene. The CDR3 is 17 residues long. Germline loops: CDR1 SGHAT, CDR2 FQNNGV. CDR3 residues: CASRSLAGPRDDNEQFF. CDR3 nucleotides: TGTGCCAGCAGGTCACTAGCGGGCCCCCGAGATGACAATGAGCAGTTCTTC.

There are many counts of this clonotype. The chain recombines TRBV29-1 with TRBJ2-5; tentative D call: TRBD1 (6 bases). This CDR3 is built from 14 residues. The V gene lost 7 bases and the J gene lost 1 base, with 16 bases spanning the gap. Looked up from germline, CDR1 is SQVTM and CDR2 is ANQGSEA. CDR3 bases: TGCAGCGGAAAAGGAGGACAGTTCCAAGAGACCCAGTACTTC. Protein sequence: CSGKGGQFQETQYF.